Following are 14 T cell receptor beta chains from one sample sequenced in a study of blood T cell repertoires in COVID-19. Sequencing used immunoSEQ multiplex PCR; TCRdb keeps in-frame clones, though not all of them. The repertoire consists of over 20,000 clones, with around 90% occurring once and the leading ten covering 16%. The source material was peripheral blood. Every receptor here comes from a man between 65 and 80 years old with acute or convalescent COVID-19.

The CDR3 loop is CASSQPWGGETQYF. CDR3 DNA sequence: TGTGCCAGCAGCCAACCCTGGGGGGGGGAGACCCAGTACTTC. The V and J genes are TRBV3-1 (or the pseudogene TRBV3-2) and TRBJ2-5; TRBD2 matches at 7 bases. Germline CDR1 LGHDT, CDR2 YNNKEL (reference sequence). With 2 bases clipped from V and 5 bases from J, the junction kept 5 bases outside the gene matches. This CDR3 region has 14 residues.

The chain recombines TRBV2 with TRBJ2-6; 10 bases fit TRBD2. V gave up 8 bases and J gave up 0 bases; unmatched junction bases: 10. CDR3 length: 18 amino acids. Germline V gene lookup returns CDR1 SNHLY and CDR2 FYNNEI. The CDR3 sequence is CASQSGLADGSGANVLTF. As DNA, the CDR3 is TGTGCCAGCCAGAGCGGACTAGCGGATGGCTCTGGGGCCAACGTCCTGACTTTC. The full variable domain, its missing parts supplied by reference TRBV2 and TRBJ2-6, is EPEVTQTPSHQVTQMGQEVILRCVPISNHLYFYWYRQILGQKVEFLVSFYNNEISEKSEIFDDQFSVERPDGSNFTLKIRSTKLEDSAMYFCASQSGLADGSGANVLTFGAGSRLTVL.

The CDR3 region has the DNA TGTGCCAGTTTAGGGTTTTCTAGCGGGGAGTACAATGAGCAGTTCTTC. Protein sequence: CASLGFSSGEYNEQFF. The chain couples TRBV19 to TRBJ2-1, with 9 bases that match TRBD2. This CDR3 comprises 16 residues. Trimming cost V 8 bases and J 4 bases; bases outside gene matches: 12. Germline V CDR1 and CDR2: LNHDA, SQIVND (reference sequence).

The chain uses TRBV19 and TRBJ2-7, with D perhaps matching TRBD2 (6 bases). Between the trimmed V and J ends, which lost 0 bases and 7 bases, there was a span of 16 bases. CDR1 is LNHDA and CDR2 is SQIVND in the germline V gene (reference sequence). CDR3 size: 15 residues. CDR3 in amino acids: CASSIDPSADGEQYF. The CDR3 DNA follows: TGTGCCAGTAGTATAGACCCTAGCGCAGATGGGGAGCAGTACTTC.

The chain is built from TRBV7-2 and TRBJ1-1; D is uncertain. V gave up 1 base and J gave up 2 bases, with 8 bases separating them. This CDR3 region has 14 residues. Germline loops: CDR1 SGHTA, CDR2 FQGNSA. Here the CDR3 DNA reads TGTGCCAGCAGCTTAGGCTGGCATAACACTGAAGCTTTCTTT. This encodes CASSLGWHNTEAFF.

The count of this clone is one. This chain joins TRBV21-1 and TRBJ1-5; the table's D call, TRBD1, has no DNA check behind it. TRBV21-1 is flagged as a pseudogene. This CDR3 region has 16 residues. The CDR3 reads CASSCTGPVNDQPQHF. The DNA for the CDR3 is TGTGCCAGCAGCTGTACAGGGCCCGTAAATGATCAGCCCCAGCATTTT.

V and J are TRBV29-1 and TRBJ2-2; 11 nucleotides match TRBD1. Germline V lookup: CDR1 SQVTM, CDR2 ANQGSEA. J was trimmed by 5 bases and V by 6 bases; bases with no gene match: 5. This CDR3 spans 14 amino acids. CDR3 residues: CSVGRDRGTGELFF. In nucleotides, the CDR3 is TGCAGCGTGGGCCGGGACAGGGGGACCGGGGAGCTGTTTTTT.

The genes are TRBV6-4 and TRBJ2-1; 11 nucleotides line up with TRBD2. Trimming cost V 7 bases and J 9 bases; bases outside gene matches: 20. Germline lookup yields CDR1 MRHNA and CDR2 SNTAGT. The CDR3 runs to 18 residues. DNA of the CDR3: TGTGCCAGCAAGGGACGACTAGCGGGGAACCGACCCGAGTGTGAGCAGTTCTTC. Protein: CASKGRLAGNRPECEQFF.

This clone showed up just a few times. The J gene is TRBJ1-3, the V gene TRBV5-6; TRBD1 matches at 8 bases. V trimming: 3 bases; J trimming: 0 bases; junction bases outside the gene matches: 8. This CDR3 comprises 17 residues. Germline V CDR1 and CDR2: SGHDT, YYEEEE. The DNA for the CDR3 is TGTGCCAGCAGCTCCCGGACAGGGTTTTTCTCTGGAAACACCATATATTTT. Amino acids: CASSSRTGFFSGNTIYF.

For the CDR3, the DNA is TGTGCCAGCTCCCAAGGGACTAGCGGGAGGTACCAAGAGACCCAGTACTTC. Translation gives CASSQGTSGRYQETQYF. The V and J genes are TRBV18 and TRBJ2-5; 15 bases line up with TRBD2. The CDR3 is 17 residues long. V lost 6 bases and J lost 0; bases outside the gene matches: 5. Germline CDR1 and CDR2: KGHSH and LQKENI.

The chain is built from TRBV23-1 and TRBJ1-6, with TRBD1 matching 9 bases. TRBV23-1 is an ORF; its function is uncertain. With V trimmed by 10 bases and J by 5 bases, 12 bases remained unmatched. The CDR3 consists of 16 residues. For the CDR3, the DNA is TGCGCCAAGACTCCCGGGACAGGGTCAAATAATTCACCCCTCCACTTT. Its protein product is CAKTPGTGSNNSPLHF.

The chain uses TRBV29-1 and TRBJ2-6, with D unresolved. From germline, CDR1 is SQVTM and CDR2 ANQGSEA. This CDR3 spans 16 amino acids. V lost 6 bases, J lost 0 bases, and 15 bases lay in between. The DNA of the CDR3 is TGCAGCGTGTCTACTGGGCCAAGCTCTGGGGCCAACGTCCTGACTTTC. This sequence encodes CSVSTGPSSGANVLTF.

The chain uses TRBV7-2 and TRBJ2-2; maybe TRBD1 (6 bases). V gave up 8 bases and J gave up 5 bases, with 15 bases separating them. Per germline, CDR1 SGHTA and CDR2 FQGNSA. The CDR3 runs 14 residues. The CDR3 region is CASGPGVNTGELFF. The CDR3 bases are TGTGCCAGCGGTCCAGGGGTTAATACCGGGGAGCTGTTTTTT.

V gene TRBV9 combines with J gene TRBJ2-6, with D maybe TRBD1 (5 bases). Germline loops: CDR1 SGDLS, CDR2 YYNGEE. CDR3 length equals 15 residues. Deletions cut 1 base from V and 5 bases from J, with 10 bases between. CDR3 loop: CASSVSGSRANVLTF. The CDR3 coding sequence is TGTGCCAGCAGCGTATCAGGGTCGAGGGCCAACGTCCTGACTTTC.